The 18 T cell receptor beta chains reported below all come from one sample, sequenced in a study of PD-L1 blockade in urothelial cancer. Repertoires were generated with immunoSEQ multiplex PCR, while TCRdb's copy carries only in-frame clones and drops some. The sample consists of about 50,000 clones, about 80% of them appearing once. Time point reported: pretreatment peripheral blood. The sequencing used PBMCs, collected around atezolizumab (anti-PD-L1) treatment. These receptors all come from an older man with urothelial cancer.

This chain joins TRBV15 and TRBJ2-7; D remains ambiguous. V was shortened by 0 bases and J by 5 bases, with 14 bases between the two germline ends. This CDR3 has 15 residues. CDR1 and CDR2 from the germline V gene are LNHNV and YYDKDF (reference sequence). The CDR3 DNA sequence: TGTGCCACCAGCAGAGATCCCGCGTACTATAACGAGCAGTACTTC. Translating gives CATSRDPAYYNEQYF.

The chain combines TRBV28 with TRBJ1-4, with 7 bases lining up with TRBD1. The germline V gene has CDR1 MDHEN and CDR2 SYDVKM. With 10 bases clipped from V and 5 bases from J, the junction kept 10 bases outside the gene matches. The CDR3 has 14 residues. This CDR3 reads CATFETGSNEKLFF. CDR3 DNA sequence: TGTGCCACCTTTGAGACAGGGTCCAATGAAAAACTGTTTTTT.

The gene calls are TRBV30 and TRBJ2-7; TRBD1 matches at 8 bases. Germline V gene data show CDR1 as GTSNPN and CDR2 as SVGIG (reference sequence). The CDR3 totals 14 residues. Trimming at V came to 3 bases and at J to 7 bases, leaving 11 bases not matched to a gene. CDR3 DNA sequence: TGTGCCTGGAGCGGTCCCAGGGGGCTAAGGGAGCAGTACTTC. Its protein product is CAWSGPRGLREQYF.

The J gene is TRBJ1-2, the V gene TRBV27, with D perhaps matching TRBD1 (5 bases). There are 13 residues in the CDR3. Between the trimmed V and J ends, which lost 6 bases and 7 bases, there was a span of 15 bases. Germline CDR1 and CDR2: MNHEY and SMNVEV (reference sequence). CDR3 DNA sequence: TGTGCCAGCAGGGCAGGGTTAACGGGTGGCTACACCTTC. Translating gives CASRAGLTGGYTF.

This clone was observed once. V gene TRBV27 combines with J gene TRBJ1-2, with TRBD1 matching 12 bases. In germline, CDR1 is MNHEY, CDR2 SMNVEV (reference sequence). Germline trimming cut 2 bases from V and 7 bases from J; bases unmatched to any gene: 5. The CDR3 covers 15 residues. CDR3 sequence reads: CASSLIGTGGSGYTF. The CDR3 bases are TGTGCCAGCAGTTTAATCGGGACAGGGGGCTCTGGCTACACCTTC.

CDR3 nucleotides: TGTGCCAGCAGCGTACGACCTCGGGGAGAGGGTGAAAAACTGTTTTTT. It is translated as CASSVRPRGEGEKLFF. V gene TRBV5-4 combines with J gene TRBJ1-4; no definite D call. V was cut by 4 bases and J by 7 bases, with 20 bases left in between. Per germline, CDR1 SGHNT and CDR2 YYREEE (reference sequence). The CDR3 is made up of 16 amino acids.

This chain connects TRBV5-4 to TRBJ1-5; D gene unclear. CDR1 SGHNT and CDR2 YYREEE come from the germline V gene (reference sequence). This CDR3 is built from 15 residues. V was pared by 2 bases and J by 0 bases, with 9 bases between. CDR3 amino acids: CASSFYGNSNQPQHF. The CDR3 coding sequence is TGTGCCAGCAGCTTTTACGGGAATAGCAATCAGCCCCAGCATTTT.

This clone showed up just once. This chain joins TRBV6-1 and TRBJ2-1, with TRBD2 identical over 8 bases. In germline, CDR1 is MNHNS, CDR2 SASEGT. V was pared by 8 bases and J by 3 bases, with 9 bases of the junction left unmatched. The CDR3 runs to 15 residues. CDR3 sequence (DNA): TGTGCCAGCGGGGGAGGTAGCGGGGTCTACAATGAGCAGTTCTTC. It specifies CASGGGSGVYNEQFF.

CDR3 DNA: TGCAGCGCTAGGGGAACTAGCGGGAGCCCCGAATACGAGCAGTACTTC. Translation: CSARGTSGSPEYEQYF. The chain employs TRBV29-1 and TRBJ2-7, with TRBD2 matching over 11 bases. Germline lookup yields CDR1 SQVTM and CDR2 ANQGSEA. The CDR3 runs to 16 residues. Trimming removed 7 bases from V and 4 bases from J; junction bases left unmatched: 15.

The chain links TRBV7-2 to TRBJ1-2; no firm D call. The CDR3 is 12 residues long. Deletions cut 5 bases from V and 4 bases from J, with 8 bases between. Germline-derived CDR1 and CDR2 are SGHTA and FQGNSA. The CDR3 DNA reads TGTGCCAGCAGCCCGGTTACCTATGGCTACACCTTC. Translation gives CASSPVTYGYTF.

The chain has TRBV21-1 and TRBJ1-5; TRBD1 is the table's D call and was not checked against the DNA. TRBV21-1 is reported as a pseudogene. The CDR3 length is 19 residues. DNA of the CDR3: TGTGCCAGCAGCAAAGCTAAGGACAGGCTCCCTCTAATTTATCAGCCCCAGCATTTT. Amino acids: CASSKAKDRLPLIYQPQHF.

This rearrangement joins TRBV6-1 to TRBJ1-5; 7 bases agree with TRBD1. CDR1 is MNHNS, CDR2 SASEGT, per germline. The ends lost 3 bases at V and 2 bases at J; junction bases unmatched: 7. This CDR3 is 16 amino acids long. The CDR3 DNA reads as TGTGCCAGCAGTGACCTCCTCACAGGGGGCAATCAGCCCCAGCATTTT. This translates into CASSDLLTGGNQPQHF.

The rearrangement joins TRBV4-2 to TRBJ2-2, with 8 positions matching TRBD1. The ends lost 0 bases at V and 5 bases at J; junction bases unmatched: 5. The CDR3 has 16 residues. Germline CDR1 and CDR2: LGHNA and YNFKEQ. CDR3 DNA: TGTGCCAGCAGCCAAGATTTTACAGGGGGGACCGGGGAGCTGTTTTTT. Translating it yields CASSQDFTGGTGELFF.

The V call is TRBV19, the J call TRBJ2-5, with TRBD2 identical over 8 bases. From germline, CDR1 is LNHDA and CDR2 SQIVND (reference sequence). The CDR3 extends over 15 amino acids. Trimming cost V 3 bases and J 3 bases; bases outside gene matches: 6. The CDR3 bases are TGTGCCAGTAGTATCAGCGGGAGTGGGAAAGAGACCCAGTACTTC. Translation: CASSISGSGKETQYF.

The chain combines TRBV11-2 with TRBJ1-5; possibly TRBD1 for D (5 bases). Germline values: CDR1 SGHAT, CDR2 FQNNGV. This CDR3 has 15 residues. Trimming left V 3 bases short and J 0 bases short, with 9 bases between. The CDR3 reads CASSFRGDSNQPQHF. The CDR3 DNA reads TGTGCCAGCAGCTTCCGGGGGGATAGCAATCAGCCCCAGCATTTT.

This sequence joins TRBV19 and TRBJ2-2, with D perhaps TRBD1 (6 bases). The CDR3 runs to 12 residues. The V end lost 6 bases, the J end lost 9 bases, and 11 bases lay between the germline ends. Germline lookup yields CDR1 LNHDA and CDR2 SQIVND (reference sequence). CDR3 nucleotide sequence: TGTGCCAGTAGGACCGGGACAAGGGAGCTGTTTTTT. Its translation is CASRTGTRELFF.

CDR3 nucleotide sequence: TGTGCCAGCAGCCGGGCACTAGCGGGAGGTTGGGAGCAGTACTTC. Translating gives CASSRALAGGWEQYF. The chain has TRBV4-2 and TRBJ2-7; TRBD2 matches 12 bases. Germline V gene data show CDR1 as LGHNA and CDR2 as YNFKEQ. The CDR3 is 15 residues long. Unmatched junction bases numbered 8, after V lost 4 bases and J lost 7 bases.

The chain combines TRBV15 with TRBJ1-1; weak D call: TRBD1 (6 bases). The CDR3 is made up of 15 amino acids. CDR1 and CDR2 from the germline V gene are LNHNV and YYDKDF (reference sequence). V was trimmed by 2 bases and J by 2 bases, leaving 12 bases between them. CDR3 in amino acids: CATSRLIQGNTEAFF. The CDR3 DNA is TGTGCCACCAGCAGACTTATACAGGGTAACACTGAAGCTTTCTTT.